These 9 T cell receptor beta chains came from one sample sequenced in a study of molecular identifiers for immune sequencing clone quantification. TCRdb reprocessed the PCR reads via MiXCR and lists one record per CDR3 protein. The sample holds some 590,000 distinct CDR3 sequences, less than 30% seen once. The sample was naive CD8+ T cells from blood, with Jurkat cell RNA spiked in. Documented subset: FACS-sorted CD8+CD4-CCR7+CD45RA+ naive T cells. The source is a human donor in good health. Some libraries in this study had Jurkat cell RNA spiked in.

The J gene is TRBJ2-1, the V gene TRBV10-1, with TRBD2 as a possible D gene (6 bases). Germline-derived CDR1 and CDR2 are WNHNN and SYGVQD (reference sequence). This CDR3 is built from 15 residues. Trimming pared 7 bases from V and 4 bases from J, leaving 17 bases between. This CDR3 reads CASKLGTFRYNEQFF. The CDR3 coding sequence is TGCGCCAGCAAGCTCGGGACTTTTAGATACAATGAGCAGTTCTTC.

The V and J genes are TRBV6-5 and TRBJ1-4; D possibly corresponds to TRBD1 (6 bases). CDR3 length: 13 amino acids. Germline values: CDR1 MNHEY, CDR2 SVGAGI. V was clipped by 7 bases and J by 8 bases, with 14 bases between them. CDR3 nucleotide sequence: TGTGCCAGCACCGAGTCCGGGGGCGAAAAACTGTTTTTT. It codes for CASTESGGEKLFF.

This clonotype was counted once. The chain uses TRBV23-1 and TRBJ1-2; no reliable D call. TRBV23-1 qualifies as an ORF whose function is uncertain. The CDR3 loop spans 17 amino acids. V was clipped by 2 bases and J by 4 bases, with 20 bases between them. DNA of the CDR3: TGCGCCAGCAGTCAACCGTCCCTAAATGGACCTCCCTATGGCTACACCTTC. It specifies CASSQPSLNGPPYGYTF.

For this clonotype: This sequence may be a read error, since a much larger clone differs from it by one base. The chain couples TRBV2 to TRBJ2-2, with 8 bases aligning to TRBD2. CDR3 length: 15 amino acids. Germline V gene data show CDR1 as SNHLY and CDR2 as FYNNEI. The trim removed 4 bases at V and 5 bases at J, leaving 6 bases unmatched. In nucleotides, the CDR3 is TGTGCCAGCAGTGGAGTCCCGGGGGGGACCGGGGAGCTGTTTTTT. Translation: CASSGVPGGTGELFF.

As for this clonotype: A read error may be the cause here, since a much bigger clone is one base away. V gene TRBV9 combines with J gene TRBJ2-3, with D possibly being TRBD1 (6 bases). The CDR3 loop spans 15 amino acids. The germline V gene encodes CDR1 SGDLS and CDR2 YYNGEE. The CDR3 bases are TGTGTCAGCAGCCCGGGGACATGGAGCACAGATACGCAGTATTTT. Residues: CVSSPGTWSTDTQYF.

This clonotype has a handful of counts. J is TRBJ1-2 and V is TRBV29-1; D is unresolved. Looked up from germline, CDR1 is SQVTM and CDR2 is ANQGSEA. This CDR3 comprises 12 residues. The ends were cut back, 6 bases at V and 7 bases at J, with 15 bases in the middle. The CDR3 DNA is TGCAGCGTAGATCCGGGCACCTCTGGCTACACCTTC. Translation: CSVDPGTSGYTF.

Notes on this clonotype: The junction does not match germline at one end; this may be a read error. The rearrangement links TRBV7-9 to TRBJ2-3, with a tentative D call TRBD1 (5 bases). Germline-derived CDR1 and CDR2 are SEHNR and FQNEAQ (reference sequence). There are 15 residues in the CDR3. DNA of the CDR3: TGTGCCAGCAGCTTAGAGTGGGGCAGCACAGATACGCCGTATTTT. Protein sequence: CASSLEWGSTDTPYF. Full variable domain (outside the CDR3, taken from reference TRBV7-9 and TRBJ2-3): DTGVSQNPRHKITKRGQNVTFRCDPISEHNRLYWYRQTLGQGPEFLTYFQNEAQLEKSRLLSDRFSAERPKGSFSTLEIQRTEQGDSAMYLCASSLEWGSTDTPYFGPGTRLTVL.

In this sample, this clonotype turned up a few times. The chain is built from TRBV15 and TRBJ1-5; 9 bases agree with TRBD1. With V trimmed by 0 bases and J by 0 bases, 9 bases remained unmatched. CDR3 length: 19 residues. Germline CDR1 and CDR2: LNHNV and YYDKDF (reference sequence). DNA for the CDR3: TGTGCCACCAGCAGAGAAACAGGGGGCGTAGGCTATAGCAATCAGCCCCAGCATTTT. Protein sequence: CATSRETGGVGYSNQPQHF.

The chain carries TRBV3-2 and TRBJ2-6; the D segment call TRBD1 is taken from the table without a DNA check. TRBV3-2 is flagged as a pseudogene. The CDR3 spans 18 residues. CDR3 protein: CASSQGQGSTPGANVLTF. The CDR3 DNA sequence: TGTGCCAGCAGCCAAGGACAGGGAAGTACTCCTGGGGCCAACGTCCTGACTTTC.